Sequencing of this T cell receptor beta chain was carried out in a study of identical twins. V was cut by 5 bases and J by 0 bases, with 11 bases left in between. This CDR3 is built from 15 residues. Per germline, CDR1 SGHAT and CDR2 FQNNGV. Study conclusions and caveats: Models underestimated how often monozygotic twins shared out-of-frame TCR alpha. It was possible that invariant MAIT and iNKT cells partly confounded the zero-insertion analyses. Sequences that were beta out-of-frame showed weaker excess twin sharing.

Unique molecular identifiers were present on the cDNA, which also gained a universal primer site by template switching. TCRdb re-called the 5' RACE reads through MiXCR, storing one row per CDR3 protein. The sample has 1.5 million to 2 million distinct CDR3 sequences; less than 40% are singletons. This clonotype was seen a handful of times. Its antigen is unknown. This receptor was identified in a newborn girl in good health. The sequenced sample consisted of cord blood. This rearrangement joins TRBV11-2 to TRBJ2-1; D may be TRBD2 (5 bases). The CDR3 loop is CASSVPGSSYNEQFF. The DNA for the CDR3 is TGTGCCAGCAGCGTCCCGGGGAGCTCCTACAATGAGCAGTTCTTC.